The T cell receptor (beta chain) under discussion was sequenced for a study of cytomegalovirus exposure and HLA in healthy donors. Study-wide results and limits: There were several of the most significant clusters that appeared linked to common viral pathogens in a later analysis.

With 60 Vbeta and 13 Jbeta primers, the PCR was carried out. Original methodology: The authors later counted tens of millions of unique TCR beta chains, some 12 million of them shared. Generated by immunoSEQ multiplex PCR, the TCRdb table keeps only in-frame clones and is missing some. V and J calls and clone size follow that table, whereas D and trimming were derived from the DNA. The sample gives about 120,000 clones, approximately 17% of which show up once; approximately 2.9% is in the top ten. This CDR3 has 16 residues. J was trimmed by 0 bases and V by 5 bases; bases with no gene match: 11. CDR1 and CDR2 from the germline V gene are SGHNT and YYREEE (reference sequence). In the case of this clone: Its antigen is undetermined.

The clonotype originates from a female donor in good health and CMV-seropositive. The chain links TRBV5-4 to TRBJ2-7; 7 bases are a match to TRBD2. The material sequenced was PBMCs. The CDR3 loop reads CASRSVGGEISYEQYF. The CDR3 DNA reads TGTGCCAGCAGGTCCGTTGGGGGGGAAATCTCCTACGAGCAGTACTTC.